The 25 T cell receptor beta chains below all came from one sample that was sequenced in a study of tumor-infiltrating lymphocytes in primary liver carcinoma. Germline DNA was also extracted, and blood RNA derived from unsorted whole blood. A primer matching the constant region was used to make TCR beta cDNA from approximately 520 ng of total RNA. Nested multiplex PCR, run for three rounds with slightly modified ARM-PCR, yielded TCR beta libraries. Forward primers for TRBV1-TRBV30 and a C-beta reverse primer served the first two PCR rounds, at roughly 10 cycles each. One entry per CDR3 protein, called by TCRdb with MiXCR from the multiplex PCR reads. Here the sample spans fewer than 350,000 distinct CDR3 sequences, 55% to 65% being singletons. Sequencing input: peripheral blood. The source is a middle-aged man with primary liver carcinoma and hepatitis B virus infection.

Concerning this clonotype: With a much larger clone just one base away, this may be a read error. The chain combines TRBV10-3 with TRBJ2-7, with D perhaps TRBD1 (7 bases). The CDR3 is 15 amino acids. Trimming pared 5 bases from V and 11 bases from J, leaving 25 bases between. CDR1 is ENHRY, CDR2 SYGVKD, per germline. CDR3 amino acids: CAISSMDRTFGEEYF. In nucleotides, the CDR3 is TGTGCCATCAGTAGTATGGACAGGACATTCGGGGAGGAGTACTTC.

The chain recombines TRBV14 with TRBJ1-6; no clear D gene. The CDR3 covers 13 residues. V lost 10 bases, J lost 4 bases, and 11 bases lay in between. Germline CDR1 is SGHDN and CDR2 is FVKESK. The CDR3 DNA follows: TGTGCCAATAGCCAAGTGTATAATTCACCCCTCCACTTT. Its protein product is CANSQVYNSPLHF.

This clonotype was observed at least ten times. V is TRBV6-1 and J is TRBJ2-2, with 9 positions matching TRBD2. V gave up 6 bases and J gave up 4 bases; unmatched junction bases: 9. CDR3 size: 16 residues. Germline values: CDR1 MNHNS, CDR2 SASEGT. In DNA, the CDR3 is TGTGCCAGCAGCGAGGAGGCGGGAGGGAGCACCGGGGAGCTGTTTTTT. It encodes CASSEEAGGSTGELFF.

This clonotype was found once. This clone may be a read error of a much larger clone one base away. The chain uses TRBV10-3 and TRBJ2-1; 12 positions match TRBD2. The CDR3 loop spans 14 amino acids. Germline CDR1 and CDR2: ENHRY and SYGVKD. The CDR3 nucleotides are TGTGCCATCAGTGGGACTAGCGGGATCGATGAGCAGATCTTC. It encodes CAISGTSGIDEQIF.

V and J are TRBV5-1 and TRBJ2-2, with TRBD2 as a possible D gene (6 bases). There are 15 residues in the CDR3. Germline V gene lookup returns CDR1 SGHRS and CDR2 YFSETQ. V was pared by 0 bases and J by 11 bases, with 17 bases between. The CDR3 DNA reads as TGCGCCAGCAGCTTGGTGGAGGGGTCTGGCGGTGAGCTGTTTTTT. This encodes CASSLVEGSGGELFF.

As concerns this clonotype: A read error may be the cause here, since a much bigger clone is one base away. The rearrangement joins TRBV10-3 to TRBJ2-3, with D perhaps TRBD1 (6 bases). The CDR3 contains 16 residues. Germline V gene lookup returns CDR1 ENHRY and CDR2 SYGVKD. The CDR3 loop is CVISESGQGSTDTQYF. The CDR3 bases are TGTGTCATCAGTGAGTCGGGGCAGGGGAGCACAGATACGCAGTATTTT.

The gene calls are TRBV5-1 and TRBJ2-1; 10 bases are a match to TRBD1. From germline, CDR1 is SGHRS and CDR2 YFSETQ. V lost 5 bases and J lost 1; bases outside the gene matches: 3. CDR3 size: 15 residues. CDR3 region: CASRGTGVSYNEQFF. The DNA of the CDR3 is TGCGCCAGCAGGGGGACAGGGGTTTCCTACAATGAGCAGTTCTTC.

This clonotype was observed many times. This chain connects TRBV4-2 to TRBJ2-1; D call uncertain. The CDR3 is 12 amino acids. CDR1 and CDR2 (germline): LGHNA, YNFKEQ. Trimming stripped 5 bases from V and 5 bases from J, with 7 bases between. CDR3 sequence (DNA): TGTGCCAGCAGCGCTACTAACAATGAGCAGTTCTTC. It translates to CASSATNNEQFF.

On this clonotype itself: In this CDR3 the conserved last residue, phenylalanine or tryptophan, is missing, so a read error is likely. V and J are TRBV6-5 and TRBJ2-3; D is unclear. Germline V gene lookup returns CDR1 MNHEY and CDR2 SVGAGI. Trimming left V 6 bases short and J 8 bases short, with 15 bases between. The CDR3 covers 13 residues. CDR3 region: CASSPLGPGTQYL. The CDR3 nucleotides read TGTGCCAGCAGCCCCTTGGGTCCAGGTACGCAGTATCTT.

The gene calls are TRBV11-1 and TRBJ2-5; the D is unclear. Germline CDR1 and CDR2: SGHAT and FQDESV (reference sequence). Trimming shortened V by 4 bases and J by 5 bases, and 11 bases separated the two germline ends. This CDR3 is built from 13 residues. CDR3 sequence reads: CASSSGYGETQYF. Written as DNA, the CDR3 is TGTGCCAGCAGCTCGGGCTATGGGGAGACCCAGTACTTC. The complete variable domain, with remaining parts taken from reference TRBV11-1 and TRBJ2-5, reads EAEVAQSPRYKITEKSQAVAFWCDPISGHATLYWYRQILGQGPELLVQFQDESVVDDSQLPKDRFSAERLKGVDSTLKIQPAELGDSAMYLCASSSGYGETQYFGPGTRLLVL.

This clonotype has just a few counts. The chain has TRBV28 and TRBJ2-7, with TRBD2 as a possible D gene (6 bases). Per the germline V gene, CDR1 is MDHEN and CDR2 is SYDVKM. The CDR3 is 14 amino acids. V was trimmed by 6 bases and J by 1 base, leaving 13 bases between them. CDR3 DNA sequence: TGTGCCAGCAGGGGAGGATCTGCTTCCTACGAGCAGTACTTC. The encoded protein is CASRGGSASYEQYF. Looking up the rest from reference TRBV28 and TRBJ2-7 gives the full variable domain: DVKVTQSSRYLVKRTGEKVFLECVQDMDHENMFWYRQDPGLGLRLIYFSYDVKMKEKGDIPEGYSVSREKKERFSLILESASTNQTSMYLCASRGGSASYEQYFGPGTRLTVT.

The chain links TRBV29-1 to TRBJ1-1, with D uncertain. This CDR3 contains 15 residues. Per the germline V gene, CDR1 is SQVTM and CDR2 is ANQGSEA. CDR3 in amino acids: CCRTPGWAMNTEAFF. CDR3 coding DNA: TGCTGCAGGACCCCAGGTTGGGCCATGAACACTGAAGCTTTCTTT.

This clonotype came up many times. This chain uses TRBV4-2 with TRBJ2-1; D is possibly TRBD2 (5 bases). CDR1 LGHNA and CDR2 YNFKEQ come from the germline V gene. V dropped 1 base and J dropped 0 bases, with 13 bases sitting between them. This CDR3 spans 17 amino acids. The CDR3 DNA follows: TGTGCCAGCAGCCAAGGTCCACCGGGGAGCTCCTACAATGAGCAGTTCTTC. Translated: CASSQGPPGSSYNEQFF.

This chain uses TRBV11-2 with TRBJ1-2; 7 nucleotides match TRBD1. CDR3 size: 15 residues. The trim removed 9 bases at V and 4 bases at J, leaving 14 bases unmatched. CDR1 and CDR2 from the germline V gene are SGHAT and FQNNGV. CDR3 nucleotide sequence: TGTGCCAGAAGTATGCCGGGACAGCCTATCTATGGCTACACCTTC. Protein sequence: CARSMPGQPIYGYTF.

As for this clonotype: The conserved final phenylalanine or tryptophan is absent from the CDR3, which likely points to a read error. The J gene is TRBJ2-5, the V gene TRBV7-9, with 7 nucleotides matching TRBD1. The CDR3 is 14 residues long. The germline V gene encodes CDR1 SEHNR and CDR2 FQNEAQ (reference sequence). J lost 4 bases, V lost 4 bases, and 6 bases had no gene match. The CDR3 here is CASSYRDSGETQYL. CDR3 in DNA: TGTGCCAGCAGCTACCGGGACAGCGGAGAGACCCAGTACCTC.

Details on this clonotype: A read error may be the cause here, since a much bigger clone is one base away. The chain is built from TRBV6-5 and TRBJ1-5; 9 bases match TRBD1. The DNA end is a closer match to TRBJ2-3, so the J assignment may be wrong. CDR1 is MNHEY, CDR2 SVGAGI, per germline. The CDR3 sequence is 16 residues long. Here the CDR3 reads CASSYSPGQGNQPQYF. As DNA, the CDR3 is TGTGCCAGCAGTTACTCTCCGGGACAGGGCAATCAGCCCCAGTATTTT.

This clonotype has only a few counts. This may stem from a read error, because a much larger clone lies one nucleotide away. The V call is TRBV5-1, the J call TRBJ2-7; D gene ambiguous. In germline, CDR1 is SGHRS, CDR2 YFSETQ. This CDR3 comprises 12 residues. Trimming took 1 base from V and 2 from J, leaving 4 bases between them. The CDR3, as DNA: TGCGCCAGCAGCTTGTGCCCCTACGAGCAGTACTTC. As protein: CASSLCPYEQYF. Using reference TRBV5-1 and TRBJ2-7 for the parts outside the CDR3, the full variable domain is KAGVTQTPRYLIKTRGQQVTLSCSPISGHRSVSWYQQTPGQGLQFLFEYFSETQRNKGNFPGRFSGRQFSNSRSEMNVSTLELGDSALYLCASSLCPYEQYFGPGTRLTVT.

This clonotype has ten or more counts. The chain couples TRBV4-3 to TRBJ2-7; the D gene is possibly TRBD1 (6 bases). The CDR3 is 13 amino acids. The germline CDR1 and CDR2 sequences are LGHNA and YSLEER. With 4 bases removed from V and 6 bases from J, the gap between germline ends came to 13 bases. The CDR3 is CASSRRQVSEQYF. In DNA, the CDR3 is TGCGCCAGCAGCCGCAGACAGGTCTCCGAGCAGTACTTC.

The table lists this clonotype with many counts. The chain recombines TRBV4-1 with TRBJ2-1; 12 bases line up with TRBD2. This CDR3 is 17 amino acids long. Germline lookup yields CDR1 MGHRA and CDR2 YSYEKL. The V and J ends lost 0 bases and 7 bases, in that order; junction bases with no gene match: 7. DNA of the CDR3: TGCGCCAGCAGCCAAGATCGGCTAGCGGGAGGGCCGAATGAGCAGTTCTTC. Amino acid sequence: CASSQDRLAGGPNEQFF.

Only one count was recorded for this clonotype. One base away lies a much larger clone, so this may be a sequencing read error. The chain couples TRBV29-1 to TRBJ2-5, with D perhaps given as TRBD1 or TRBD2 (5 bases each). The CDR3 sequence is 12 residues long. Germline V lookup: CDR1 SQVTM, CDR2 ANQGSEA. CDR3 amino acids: CSAWGYQEAQYF. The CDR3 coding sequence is TGCAGCGCCTGGGGGTACCAAGAGGCCCAGTACTTC.

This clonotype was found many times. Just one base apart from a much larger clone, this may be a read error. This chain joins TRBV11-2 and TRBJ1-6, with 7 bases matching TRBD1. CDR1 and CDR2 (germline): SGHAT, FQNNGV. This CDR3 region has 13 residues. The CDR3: CASSLPGGSPPHF. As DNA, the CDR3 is TGTGCCAGCAGCTTGCCAGGGGGTTCACCCCCCCACTTT.

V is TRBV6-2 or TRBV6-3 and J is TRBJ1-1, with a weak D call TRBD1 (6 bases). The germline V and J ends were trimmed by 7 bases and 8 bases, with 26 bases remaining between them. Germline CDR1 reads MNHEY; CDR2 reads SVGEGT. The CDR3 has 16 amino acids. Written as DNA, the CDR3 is TGTGCCAGCATTTCCCCCCACGGGACATCGCTCTCGGAAGCTTTCTTT. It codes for CASISPHGTSLSEAFF.

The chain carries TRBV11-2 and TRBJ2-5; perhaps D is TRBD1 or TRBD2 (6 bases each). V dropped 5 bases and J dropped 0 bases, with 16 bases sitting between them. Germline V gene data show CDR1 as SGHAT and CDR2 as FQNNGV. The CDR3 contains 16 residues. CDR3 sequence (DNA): TGTGCCAGCAGCCGAGGGGTGGGGGGCTACCAAGAGACCCAGTACTTC. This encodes CASSRGVGGYQETQYF.

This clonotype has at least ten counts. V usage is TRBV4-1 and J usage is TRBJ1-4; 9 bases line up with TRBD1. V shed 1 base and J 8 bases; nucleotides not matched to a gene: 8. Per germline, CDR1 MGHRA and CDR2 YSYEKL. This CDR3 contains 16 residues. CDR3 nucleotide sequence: TGCGCCAGCAGCCAAGTTCGGGGACAGGGCTACGAAAAACTGTTTTTT. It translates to CASSQVRGQGYEKLFF.

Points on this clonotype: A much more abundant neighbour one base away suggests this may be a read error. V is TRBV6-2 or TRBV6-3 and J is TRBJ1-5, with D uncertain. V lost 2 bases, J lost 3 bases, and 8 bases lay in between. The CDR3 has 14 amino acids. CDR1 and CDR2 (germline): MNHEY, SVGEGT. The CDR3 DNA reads TGTGCCAGCAGTTACGACGACGCCAATCAGCCCCAGCATTTT. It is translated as CASSYDDANQPQHF.